This passage covers 12 T cell receptor beta chains from one sample sequenced in a study of response to subunit inactivated influenza vaccine. MiXCR, applied by TCRdb to the RT-PCR reads, yields one record per CDR3 protein. The table includes about 650,000 distinct CDR3 sequences, approximately 15% detected once. The sequencing here drew on PBMCs from blood, taken about 14 days before vaccination. These receptors were obtained from a man aged 50 or older who received an inactivated influenza vaccine.

V usage is TRBV7-2 and J usage is TRBJ2-7; D is uncertain. Germline V gene sequence: CDR1 SGHTA, CDR2 FQGNSA. The CDR3 contains 14 residues. The V end was cut by 1 base, the J end by 1 base, with 8 bases between. CDR3 sequence (DNA): TGTGCCAGCAGCTTAGTGTTTGATTCCTACGAGCAGTACTTC. Amino acids: CASSLVFDSYEQYF.

In its sample, this clonotype was seen a few times. V usage is TRBV14 and J usage is TRBJ2-1, with a possible D match to TRBD1 (5 bases). V lost 2 bases, J lost 6 bases, and 11 bases lay in between. The CDR3 runs to 14 residues. The V gene's germline CDR1 is SGHDN and CDR2 FVKESK. CDR3 DNA: TGTGCCAGCAGCCAAAGGACACGAGGCAATGAGCAGTTCTTC. Its translation is CASSQRTRGNEQFF.

V usage is TRBV20-1 and J usage is TRBJ2-1; 7 nucleotides line up with TRBD2. The CDR3 is 16 residues long. The trim removed 3 bases at V and 4 bases at J, leaving 12 bases unmatched. CDR1 and CDR2 from the germline V gene are DFQATT and SNEGSKA (reference sequence). In DNA, the CDR3 is TGCAGTGCTAGTCGCGACGCCAGCGGGGCATACAATGAGCAGTTCTTC. Its translation: CSASRDASGAYNEQFF.

This clonotype has at least ten counts. The chain recombines TRBV25-1 with TRBJ1-2; D is unclear. The CDR3 contains 11 residues. CDR1 is MGHDK and CDR2 is SYGVNS in the germline V gene. Trimming left V 3 bases short and J 4 bases short, with 3 bases between. In DNA, the CDR3 is TGTGCCAGCAGTGACCTCTATGGCTACACCTTC. Translating it yields CASSDLYGYTF.

Only a few counts were recorded for this clonotype. This sequence joins TRBV28 and TRBJ2-3, with D hard to call. Germline CDR1 and CDR2: MDHEN and SYDVKM. The CDR3 consists of 15 residues. Trimming took off 4 bases at V and 4 bases at J, with 15 bases between the two ends. CDR3 loop: CASSSGGRNADTQYF. The CDR3 DNA follows: TGTGCCAGCAGTTCTGGCGGAAGAAACGCAGATACGCAGTATTTT.

This rearrangement joins TRBV7-2 to TRBJ2-5, with TRBD2 identical over 8 bases. CDR1 and CDR2 from the germline V gene are SGHTA and FQGNSA. The ends lost 5 bases at V and 9 bases at J; junction bases unmatched: 17. CDR3 size: 16 residues. The CDR3 DNA follows: TGTGCCAGCAGCGGGGGCGGGAGGCCGTTCCTCAAGGCCCAGTACTTC. It is translated as CASSGGGRPFLKAQYF.

This clonotype was counted between two and nine times. The chain has TRBV12-3 or TRBV12-4 and TRBJ2-7; D remains unclear. The CDR3 loop spans 13 amino acids. The germline V and J ends were trimmed by 6 bases and 0 bases, with 9 bases remaining between them. This CDR3 is CASRERASYEQYF. For the CDR3, the DNA is TGTGCCAGCAGAGAAAGGGCCTCCTACGAGCAGTACTTC.

The chain joins TRBV29-1 to TRBJ1-5, with unresolved D. Germline V lookup: CDR1 SQVTM, CDR2 ANQGSEA. The CDR3 sequence is 12 residues long. V shed 6 bases and J shed 4 bases, with 10 bases lying between them. CDR3 nucleotides: TGCAGCGTCGCAGGTTCAAATCAGCCCCAGCATTTT. This sequence encodes CSVAGSNQPQHF.

The rearrangement uses TRBV11-1 and TRBJ2-1, with TRBD2 matching 10 bases. There are 20 residues in the CDR3. The V and J ends lost 1 base and 5 bases, in that order; junction bases with no gene match: 17. The germline CDR1 and CDR2 sequences are SGHAT and FQDESV (reference sequence). Here the CDR3 DNA reads TGTGCCAGCAGCTTAGGATATTCGATAGCGGGAGGTTCATACAACAATGAGCAGTTCTTC. It encodes CASSLGYSIAGGSYNNEQFF.

CDR3 in amino acids: CSALTGTGDQPQHF. CDR3 DNA: TGCAGTGCCCTAACCGGGACAGGGGATCAGCCCCAGCATTTT. The chain recombines TRBV20-1 with TRBJ1-5; 10 positions match TRBD1. The CDR3 spans 14 residues. Germline trimming cut 6 bases from V and 5 bases from J; bases unmatched to any gene: 7. Germline loops: CDR1 DFQATT, CDR2 SNEGSKA (reference sequence).

This clonotype turned up a few times. J is TRBJ2-7 and V is TRBV19; TRBD1 agrees at 7 bases. V lost 4 bases to trimming and J lost 7 bases; unmatched junction nucleotides: 13. This CDR3 region has 15 residues. The V gene's germline CDR1 is LNHDA and CDR2 SQIVND (reference sequence). The CDR3 loop reads CASSRSDRVLEEQYF. The CDR3 bases are TGTGCCAGTAGTAGAAGCGACAGGGTACTAGAGGAGCAGTACTTC.

V gene TRBV6-2 or TRBV6-3 combines with J gene TRBJ2-1, with TRBD1 as a possible D gene (6 bases). Germline V gene data show CDR1 as MNHEY and CDR2 as SVGEGT. The V and J ends lost 1 base and 7 bases respectively, with 14 bases between them. There are 15 residues in the CDR3. In DNA form, the CDR3 reads TGTGCCAGCAGTTACTACGGGACAACGCGGAATGAGCAGTTCTTC. This encodes CASSYYGTTRNEQFF.